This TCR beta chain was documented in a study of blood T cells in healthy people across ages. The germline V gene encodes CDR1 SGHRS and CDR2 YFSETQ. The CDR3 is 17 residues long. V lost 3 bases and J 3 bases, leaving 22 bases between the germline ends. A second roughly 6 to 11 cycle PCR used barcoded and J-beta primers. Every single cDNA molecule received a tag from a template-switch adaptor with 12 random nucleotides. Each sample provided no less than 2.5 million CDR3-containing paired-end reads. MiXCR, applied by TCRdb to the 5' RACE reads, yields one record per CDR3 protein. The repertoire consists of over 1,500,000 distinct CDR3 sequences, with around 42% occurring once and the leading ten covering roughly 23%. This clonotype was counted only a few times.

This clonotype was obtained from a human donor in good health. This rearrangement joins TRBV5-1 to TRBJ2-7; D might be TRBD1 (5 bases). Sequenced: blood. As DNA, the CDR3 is TGCGCCAGCAGCTCACTACCTCAGCAGGGAAAGGTCTACGAGCAGTACTTC. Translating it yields CASSSLPQQGKVYEQYF.